The 4 T cell receptor beta chains below were found in one sample sequenced in a study of identifying expanded T cells in peripheral blood. The data were produced by immunoSEQ multiplex PCR, yet TCRdb's version contains in-frame clones alone and is incomplete. The sample carries about 90,000 clones, around 86% recorded once. Source material: blood. The receptors were sampled from a person aged 18 to 75 in good health.

This sequence joins TRBV30 and TRBJ1-3; TRBD1 aligns across 8 bases. The CDR3 has 15 amino acids. The V segment lost 1 base and the J segment 4 bases; nucleotides outside the gene matches: 6. Germline values: CDR1 GTSNPN, CDR2 SVGIG (reference sequence). The DNA of the CDR3 is TGTGCCTGGAGTGCGGGACAGGATAACGGAAACACCATATATTTT. This translates into CAWSAGQDNGNTIYF.

The V gene is TRBV27, the J gene TRBJ1-1; D might be TRBD1 (5 bases). The CDR3 has 13 amino acids. Looked up from germline, CDR1 is MNHEY and CDR2 is SMNVEV (reference sequence). V dropped 2 bases and J dropped 4 bases, with 8 bases sitting between them. CDR3 nucleotide sequence: TGTGCCAGCAGTTTACGGGGGAGCACTGAAGCTTTCTTT. This codes for CASSLRGSTEAFF.

This chain links TRBV7-6 with TRBJ2-3; D is possibly TRBD2 (7 bases). With 5 bases removed from V and 7 bases from J, the gap between germline ends came to 22 bases. The germline gives CDR1 SGHVS, CDR2 FNYEAQ. The CDR3 extends over 16 amino acids. The CDR3 nucleotides read TGTGCCAGCAGCACCCGGGGGGCCACAGGACCGAATACGCAGTATTTT. Translated: CASSTRGATGPNTQYF.

The chain employs TRBV5-8 and TRBJ2-3; D tentatively fits TRBD1 or TRBD2 (6 bases each). This CDR3 has 17 residues. The germline gives CDR1 SGHTS, CDR2 YDEGEE. V dropped 0 bases and J dropped 3 bases, with 17 bases sitting between them. CDR3 protein: CASSLAVTQGRTDTQYF. DNA of the CDR3: TGTGCCAGCAGCTTGGCGGTGACCCAGGGGAGGACAGATACGCAGTATTTT.